A single TCR beta chain is shown here with its context. Its antigen is not known. Using a J-beta primer mix together with a sample-barcoded 5' primer, a second PCR was run for about 6 to 12 cycles. TCRdb processed the 5' RACE reads anew with MiXCR; each CDR3 protein has one entry. This sample has about 1.4 million distinct CDR3 sequences; 59% occur once, and the top ten carry over 6.5%. This entry is derived from a study of blood T cells in healthy people across ages. The wider study: Per two T cells, template switching captured roughly one barcoded beta molecule. Broader study findings: Not knowing donor CMV status may have confounded expanded clonotype changes.

V lost 7 bases and J lost 10, with 14 bases in between. CDR3 length: 11 amino acids. Germline V CDR1 and CDR2: GTSNPN, SVGIG (reference sequence). Healthy Caucasian individuals from Russia aged about 6 to 95 were enrolled as donors. Peripheral blood samples of around 9.3 milliliters were drawn from each donor. The sequencing input was blood. V usage is TRBV30 and J usage is TRBJ2-1, with D unresolved. The receptor was derived from a man aged 18 to 29 in good health. In nucleotides, the CDR3 is TGTGCCTCCGGGTACCCCGGAGAGCAGTTCTTC. As protein: CASGYPGEQFF. The variable domain in full, with the rest retrieved from reference TRBV30 and TRBJ2-1, is SQTIHQWPATLVQPVGSPLSLECTVEGTSNPNLYWYRQAAGRGLQLLFYSVGIGQISSEVPQNLSASRPQDRQFILSSKKLLLSDSGFYLCASGYPGEQFFGPGTRLTVL.